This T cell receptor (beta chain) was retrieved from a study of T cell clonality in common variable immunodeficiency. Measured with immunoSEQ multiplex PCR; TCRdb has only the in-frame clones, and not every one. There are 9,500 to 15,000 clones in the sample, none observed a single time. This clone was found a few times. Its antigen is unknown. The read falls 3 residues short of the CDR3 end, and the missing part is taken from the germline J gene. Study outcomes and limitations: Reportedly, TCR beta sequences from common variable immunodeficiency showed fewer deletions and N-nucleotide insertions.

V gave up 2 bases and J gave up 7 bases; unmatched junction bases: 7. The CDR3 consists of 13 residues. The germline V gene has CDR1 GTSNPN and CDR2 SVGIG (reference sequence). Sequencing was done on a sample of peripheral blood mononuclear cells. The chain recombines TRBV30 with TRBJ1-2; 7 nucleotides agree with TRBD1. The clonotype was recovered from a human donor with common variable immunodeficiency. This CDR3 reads CAWSTRQGGGYTF. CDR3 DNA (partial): TGTGCCTGGAGTACTAGACAGGGCGGTGGC. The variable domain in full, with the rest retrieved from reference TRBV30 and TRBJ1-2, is SQTIHQWPATLVQPVGSPLSLECTVEGTSNPNLYWYRQAAGRGLQLLFYSVGIGQISSEVPQNLSASRPQDRQFILSSKKLLLSDSGFYLCAWSTRQGGGYTFGSGTRLTVV.